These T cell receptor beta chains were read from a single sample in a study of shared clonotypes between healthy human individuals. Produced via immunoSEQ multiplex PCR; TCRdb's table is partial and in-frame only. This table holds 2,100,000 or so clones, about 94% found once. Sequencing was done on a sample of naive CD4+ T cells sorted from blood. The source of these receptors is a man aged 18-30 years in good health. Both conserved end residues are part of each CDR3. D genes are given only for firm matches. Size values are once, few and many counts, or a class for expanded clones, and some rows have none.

DNA: TGTGCCAGCAGCCAAGAAAGGCCGCCCTACGAGCAGTACTTC
CDR3: CASSQERPPYEQYF
D: NA
length: 14
size: NA
J: TRBJ2-7
V: TRBV14

DNA: TGTGCCTGGAGTGCCTTAAGAGGCACTGAAGCTTTCTTT
CDR3: CAWSALRGTEAFF
D: NA
length: 13
size: NA
J: TRBJ1-1
V: TRBV30

DNA: TGTGCCAGCAGCGGGGACAGGTGGCAAGAGACCCAGTACTTC
CDR3: CASSGDRWQETQYF
D: TRBD1
length: 14
size: NA
J: TRBJ2-5
V: TRBV2

DNA: TGTGCCAGCAGCTTGGGGACCGCAGGAGGTGGCTACACCTTC
CDR3: CASSLGTAGGGYTF
D: NA
length: 14
size: NA
J: TRBJ1-2
V: TRBV7-8

DNA: TGTGCCAGCAGTTTGGGACTAGCGGGTCTCGGGGAGACCCAGTACTTC
CDR3: CASSLGLAGLGETQYF
D: TRBD2
length: 16
size: NA
J: TRBJ2-5
V: TRBV6-6

DNA: TGCGCCAGCAGTGAGGGGGGTCAGAAGAATGAGCAGTTCTTC
CDR3: CASSEGGQKNEQFF
D: NA
length: 14
size: NA
J: TRBJ2-1
V: TRBV10-1

DNA: TGTGCCAGCAGCAGGCCGGGACAGAAAAATGAGCAGTTCTTC
CDR3: CASSRPGQKNEQFF
D: TRBD1
length: 14
size: NA
J: TRBJ2-1
V: TRBV7-2

DNA: TGTGCCAGCAGTTACAGGATTTCCTCTGGAAACACCATATATTTT
CDR3: CASSYRISSGNTIYF
D: NA
length: 15
size: NA
J: TRBJ1-3
V: TRBV5-6

DNA: TGCGCCAGCAGCCAAGATATGGAGGGACAGGGCTATTCCTACGAGCAGTACTTC
CDR3: CASSQDMEGQGYSYEQYF
D: TRBD1
length: 18
size: NA
J: TRBJ2-7
V: TRBV4-3

DNA: TGTGCCAGCAGTCCCGGTGGGGGGGAGTATCTGTACGAGCAGTACTTC
CDR3: CASSPGGGEYLYEQYF
D: TRBD2
length: 16
size: NA
J: TRBJ2-7
V: TRBV6-6

DNA: TGTGCCAGCAACCCGGGACTAGCGGGGGGGCCGTCCGGCGGGGAGCTGTTTTTT
CDR3: CASNPGLAGGPSGGELFF
D: TRBD2
length: 18
size: NA
J: TRBJ2-2
V: TRBV7-9

DNA: TGTGCCAGCAGCTGGGGACAGGATAGCAATCAGCCCCAGCATTTT
CDR3: CASSWGQDSNQPQHF
D: TRBD1
length: 15
size: once
J: TRBJ1-5
V: TRBV9

DNA: TGTGCCAGCAGTGAATGGGGACAGGGGGCCGGGGGATACAATGAGCAGTTCTTC
CDR3: CASSEWGQGAGGYNEQFF
D: TRBD1
length: 18
size: NA
J: TRBJ2-1
V: TRBV6-1

DNA: TGTGCCAGCTCACCACCGGGGACAGGGGTTGAAAAACTGTTTTTT
CDR3: CASSPPGTGVEKLFF
D: TRBD1
length: 15
size: NA
J: TRBJ1-4
V: TRBV18

DNA: TGTGCCAGCAGCTTTGGGTCGAACACTGAAGCTTTCTTT
CDR3: CASSFGSNTEAFF
D: NA
length: 13
size: few
J: TRBJ1-1
V: TRBV11-3

DNA: TGTGCCAGCAGCCCCCCAGGGGGGAATGAGCAGTTCTTC
CDR3: CASSPPGGNEQFF
D: NA
length: 13
size: NA
J: TRBJ2-1
V: TRBV9

DNA: TGTGCCAGCACCGAGCGGGGGGGGAACTACGAGCAGTACTTC
CDR3: CASTERGGNYEQYF
D: TRBD2
length: 14
size: NA
J: TRBJ2-7
V: TRBV28

DNA: TGTGCCAGCAGCTATAGCGGGGGGGCCACAGATACGCAGTATTTT
CDR3: CASSYSGGATDTQYF
D: TRBD2
length: 15
size: once
J: TRBJ2-3
V: TRBV7-8

DNA: TGTGCCAGCTCACCATTGCCAGGGGTTCAGCCCCAGCATTTT
CDR3: CASSPLPGVQPQHF
D: NA
length: 14
size: NA
J: TRBJ1-5
V: TRBV18

DNA: TGTGCCAGCAGTTTCCCGACAGGGTGGGGGATGTACACTGAAGCTTTCTTT
CDR3: CASSFPTGWGMYTEAFF
D: TRBD1
length: 17
size: NA
J: TRBJ1-1
V: TRBV28

DNA: TGCAGCGCTAAGGACTTACTTTACACAGATACGCAGTATTTT
CDR3: CSAKDLLYTDTQYF
D: NA
length: 14
size: once
J: TRBJ2-3
V: TRBV29-1

DNA: TGTGCCAGCAGCTCTGCACCCGGGGGGACCGGGGAGCTGTTTTTT
CDR3: CASSSAPGGTGELFF
D: TRBD2
length: 15
size: NA
J: TRBJ2-2
V: TRBV7-2

DNA: TGCGCCAGCAGCCCCGACGCACAATACGAGCAGTACTTC
CDR3: CASSPDAQYEQYF
D: NA
length: 13
size: NA
J: TRBJ2-7
V: TRBV5-1

DNA: TGTGCCAGCGCCGAGGGACTAGCGGGAGTTGGTGAGCAGTTCTTC
CDR3: CASAEGLAGVGEQFF
D: TRBD2
length: 15
size: NA
J: TRBJ2-1
V: TRBV5-4

DNA: TGCGCCAGCAGCCAAGGGCTAGCGGGACTGAACACCGGGGAGCTGTTTTTT
CDR3: CASSQGLAGLNTGELFF
D: TRBD2
length: 17
size: NA
J: TRBJ2-2
V: TRBV4-1

DNA: TGTGCCAGTCGACAGGGGTCGACTAACTATGGCTACACCTTC
CDR3: CASRQGSTNYGYTF
D: TRBD1
length: 14
size: NA
J: TRBJ1-2
V: TRBV19

DNA: TGCGCCAGCAGCTCCCGGGTAGCGGGTCTCACAGATACGCAGTATTTT
CDR3: CASSSRVAGLTDTQYF
D: TRBD2
length: 16
size: NA
J: TRBJ2-3
V: TRBV5-1

DNA: TGTGCCACCGGTCAGGGGGCGGGAGGGCAAGAGACCCAGTACTTC
CDR3: CATGQGAGGQETQYF
D: NA
length: 15
size: NA
J: TRBJ2-5
V: TRBV15

DNA: TGTGCCAGCAGCCGACAGGGGCCTGGCGAGCAGTACTTC
CDR3: CASSRQGPGEQYF
D: TRBD1
length: 13
size: NA
J: TRBJ2-7
V: TRBV6-1

DNA: TGCGCCAGCAGTCGGGACAGGGGAGCGAGGGAGCAGTACTTC
CDR3: CASSRDRGAREQYF
D: TRBD1
length: 14
size: NA
J: TRBJ2-7
V: TRBV5-1

DNA: TGTGCCACCAGCAGAGATGGGACGGGGCTAAGTCGGGATGAGCAGTTCTTC
CDR3: CATSRDGTGLSRDEQFF
D: NA
length: 17
size: NA
J: TRBJ2-1
V: TRBV15

DNA: TGTGCCAGCAGCTTCGGAGATAATCAGCCCCAGCATTTT
CDR3: CASSFGDNQPQHF
D: NA
length: 13
size: NA
J: TRBJ1-5
V: TRBV5-6

DNA: TGCGCCAGCAGCGGTGGGGCAGGGCTTAACTATGGCTACACCTTC
CDR3: CASSGGAGLNYGYTF
D: NA
length: 15
size: NA
J: TRBJ1-2
V: TRBV5-1

DNA: TGTGCCACCAGCAGGACAGGGGGTAATTCACCCCTCCACTTT
CDR3: CATSRTGGNSPLHF
D: TRBD1
length: 14
size: few
J: TRBJ1-6
V: TRBV15

DNA: TGTGCCAGCATCCCGGGTAAGGGAGGATACAATGAGCAGTTCTTC
CDR3: CASIPGKGGYNEQFF
D: NA
length: 15
size: NA
J: TRBJ2-1
V: TRBV6-1

DNA: TGTGCCAGCAGCAGAAAGGGGGACCCACGGGGCTCCGAGCAGTACTTC
CDR3: CASSRKGDPRGSEQYF
D: NA
length: 16
size: NA
J: TRBJ2-7
V: TRBV27

DNA: TGTGCCAGCAGTGGGGTAGGTAGGGTCCTTGAAGCTTTCTTT
CDR3: CASSGVGRVLEAFF
D: NA
length: 14
size: NA
J: TRBJ1-1
V: TRBV25-1

DNA: TGTGCCAGCAGCTTGACCGGACAAGTCAATCAGCCCCAGCATTTT
CDR3: CASSLTGQVNQPQHF
D: NA
length: 15
size: NA
J: TRBJ1-5
V: TRBV5-6

DNA: TGTGCCAGCAGTTTTCCCGGGACTAGCAACGAGCAGTACTTC
CDR3: CASSFPGTSNEQYF
D: TRBD2
length: 14
size: NA
J: TRBJ2-7
V: TRBV6-1